What follows describes a single T cell receptor (beta chain). The antigen remains unidentified. Trimming removed 3 bases from V and 0 bases from J, with 10 bases in between. The CDR3 sequence is 15 residues long. The germline V gene encodes CDR1 SGHRS and CDR2 YFSETQ. These data belong to a study of metastatic and nonmetastatic thyroid tumors. Study-wide context: A comparison of repertoires was made across blood and tumor or nodule tissue from malignant and benign thyroid patients.

Study results and limitations: Reportedly, malignant thyroid tumors had significantly higher TCR beta diversity than benign nodules, in blood and tumor.

In the study's own analysis: Researchers built a distant-metastasis classifier for papillary thyroid cancer that drew on CDR3 differences across clinicopathological groups. TCRdb used MiXCR to call clones anew from the PCR reads. TCRdb assigned the V and J calls; the authors' analysis was not used. Altogether approximately 3,000 clones are present, about 39% being singletons, with the ten largest covering 22%. None of the patients had undergone any treatment ahead of thyroid surgery. Sequencing input: tumor tissue. This TCR was recovered from a female donor with papillary thyroid cancer or a benign thyroid nodule (not recorded which). Some clones in this sample may be carry-over from other donors' samples. The chain uses TRBV5-1 and TRBJ2-1; the D gene is possibly TRBD2 (5 bases). As DNA, the CDR3 is TGCGCCAGCAGCTCTAGCCGGAGCTCCTACAATGAGCAGTTCTTC. It encodes CASSSSRSSYNEQFF.